Shown below are 25 T cell receptor beta chains from a single sample sequenced in a study of Ad26.COV2.S vaccination and SARS-CoV-2 variants. Produced via immunoSEQ multiplex PCR; TCRdb's table is partial and in-frame only. In the table there are a few hundred thousand clones, 90% of which are singletons. Treatment here: 19 received Ad26.COV2.S at low or high dose, single or two shots; about five received placebo; per-sample allocation not given. Vaccine and placebo recipients were sampled on day 63 after the first injection. The sequences come from peripheral blood, collected in a trial of Ad26.COV2.S vaccine versus placebo. The receptors were sampled from a person aged 18-60 years who received the Ad26.COV2.S COVID-19 vaccine or a placebo.

The rearrangement joins TRBV14 to TRBJ1-1, with D perhaps matching TRBD1 (5 bases). This CDR3 comprises 12 residues. With 0 bases removed from V and 10 bases from J, the gap between germline ends came to 9 bases. Germline V gene sequence: CDR1 SGHDN, CDR2 FVKESK. The CDR3 sequence: CASSQDRQGAFF. DNA for the CDR3: TGTGCCAGCAGCCAAGACCGCCAGGGAGCTTTCTTT.

The chain recombines TRBV19 with TRBJ2-7, with TRBD2 identical over 7 bases. Germline trimming cut 5 bases from V and 3 bases from J; bases unmatched to any gene: 7. The CDR3 extends over 14 amino acids. Germline CDR1 is LNHDA and CDR2 is SQIVND (reference sequence). The CDR3 nucleotides read TGTGCCAGTAGTTCGGGACTACCTTACTACGAGCAGTACTTC. It codes for CASSSGLPYYEQYF.

This sequence joins TRBV5-5 and TRBJ2-1, with D perhaps TRBD1 (6 bases). Trimming shortened V by 6 bases and J by 8 bases, and 15 bases separated the two germline ends. CDR3 length equals 13 residues. The germline V gene encodes CDR1 SGHKS and CDR2 YYEKEE (reference sequence). The CDR3 loop reads CASTIRGSDEQFF. Here the CDR3 DNA reads TGTGCCAGCACCATCAGGGGTTCGGATGAGCAGTTCTTC.

The J gene is TRBJ1-1, the V gene TRBV4-3; D remains unclear. This CDR3 has 17 amino acids. Deletions cut 0 bases from V and 2 bases from J, with 16 bases between. Germline assignment: CDR1 LGHNA and CDR2 YSLEER. The CDR3 region is CASSQDLVPNPNTEAFF. The CDR3 nucleotides read TGCGCCAGCAGCCAAGATCTGGTTCCCAACCCTAACACTGAAGCTTTCTTT.

V and J are TRBV6-5 and TRBJ1-6; tentative D call: TRBD1 (6 bases). The CDR3 extends over 14 amino acids. The V and J ends lost 6 bases and 14 bases respectively, with 20 bases between them. Germline loops: CDR1 MNHEY, CDR2 SVGAGI. This CDR3 is CASSPDRFSFTLHF. Here the CDR3 DNA reads TGTGCCAGCAGCCCCGACAGGTTCTCTTTCACCCTCCACTTT.

This clone came up once. This chain connects TRBV6-1 to TRBJ1-6, with D maybe TRBD1 (5 bases). The CDR3 length is 15 residues. Trimming took 1 base from V and 8 from J, leaving 12 bases between them. Germline CDR1 reads MNHNS; CDR2 reads SASEGT. CDR3 residues: CASSEDRGIDSPLHF. The CDR3 coding sequence is TGTGCCAGCAGTGAAGATCGGGGGATTGATTCACCCCTCCACTTT.

The chain combines TRBV7-8 with TRBJ1-1; 9 nucleotides agree with TRBD1. Germline assignment: CDR1 SGHVS and CDR2 FQNEAQ. The J segment lost 5 bases and the V segment lost 3 bases, leaving 4 bases of the junction unmatched. The CDR3 has 14 amino acids. CDR3 coding DNA: TGTGCCAGCAGCTTTGACAGGGGGGATACTGAAGCTTTCTTT. The encoded protein is CASSFDRGDTEAFF.

This chain joins TRBV7-9 and TRBJ1-4; maybe TRBD1 (5 bases). Germline CDR1 SEHNR, CDR2 FQNEAQ (reference sequence). CDR3 size: 14 residues. V was trimmed by 8 bases and J by 0 bases, leaving 10 bases between them. DNA of the CDR3: TGTGCCAGCCGAGGACAAGCAACTAATGAAAAACTGTTTTTT. Protein: CASRGQATNEKLFF.

This clone has a single count. The V gene is TRBV9, the J gene TRBJ2-3; 13 nucleotides align to TRBD2. Per the germline V gene, CDR1 is SGDLS and CDR2 is YYNGEE. The J segment lost 1 base and the V segment lost 2 bases, leaving 7 bases of the junction unmatched. This CDR3 has 18 residues. The CDR3 reads CASSVGTSGGAGTDTQYF. In nucleotides, the CDR3 is TGTGCCAGCAGCGTTGGTACTAGCGGGGGGGCCGGCACAGATACGCAGTATTTT.

J is TRBJ2-3 and V is TRBV5-1, with D possibly called TRBD1 or TRBD2 (6 bases each). V gave up 7 bases and J gave up 2 bases, with 20 bases separating them. The CDR3 has 16 amino acids. The germline CDR1 and CDR2 sequences are SGHRS and YFSETQ. The CDR3 region has the DNA TGCGCCAGCTACCCCGACGGGGGCTACAACACAGATACGCAGTATTTT. It specifies CASYPDGGYNTDTQYF.

The chain is built from TRBV5-1 and TRBJ1-1; maybe TRBD1 (5 bases). The V end was cut by 3 bases, the J end by 4 bases, with 13 bases between. The CDR3 runs to 14 residues. The V gene's germline CDR1 is SGHRS and CDR2 YFSETQ. CDR3 nucleotides: TGCGCCAGCAGCTCATCCGGGACGGCCACTGAAGCTTTCTTT. Residues: CASSSSGTATEAFF.

The rearrangement joins TRBV6-6 to TRBJ2-1; 9 positions agree with TRBD2. The junction had 7 bases not matched to a gene; V was cut back by 3 bases and J by 7 bases. Germline V gives CDR1 MNHNY, CDR2 SVGAGI (reference sequence). This CDR3 region has 15 residues. The CDR3 loop reads CASSYMAGGPNEQFF. The CDR3 DNA sequence: TGTGCCAGCAGTTATATGGCGGGAGGGCCGAATGAGCAGTTCTTC.

This chain connects TRBV7-9 to TRBJ1-1, with D maybe TRBD1 (5 bases). Trimming cost V 5 bases and J 1 base, with 20 bases left between them. The CDR3 loop spans 17 amino acids. CDR1 is SEHNR and CDR2 is FQNEAQ in the germline V gene (reference sequence). CDR3 loop: CASSPPSTGRENTEAFF. In DNA, the CDR3 is TGTGCCAGCAGCCCCCCAAGTACGGGGCGGGAGAACACTGAAGCTTTCTTT.

The chain links TRBV18 to TRBJ1-2; 12 nucleotides line up with TRBD1. Germline V lookup: CDR1 KGHSH, CDR2 LQKENI. The CDR3 extends over 19 amino acids. V lost 3 bases, J lost 6 bases, and 17 bases stayed unmatched. The DNA for the CDR3 is TGTGCCAGCTCACCCCGCGACGGGACAGGGGGCGCGGACCGGGATGGCTACACCTTC. Translation: CASSPRDGTGGADRDGYTF.

The chain combines TRBV7-2 with TRBJ2-7; 10 bases match TRBD2. Germline CDR1 SGHTA, CDR2 FQGNSA. The V gene end was trimmed by 5 bases and the J gene end by 4 bases; junction bases not matched to a gene: 5. This CDR3 spans 14 amino acids. The CDR3 loop is CASSPQTSGYEQYV. In DNA, the CDR3 is TGTGCCAGCAGCCCTCAGACTAGCGGGTACGAGCAGTACGTC.

This chain links TRBV6-2 or TRBV6-3 with TRBJ2-1; possibly TRBD2 for D (6 bases). Germline-derived CDR1 and CDR2 are MNHEY and SVGEGT. The CDR3 covers 14 residues. V was pared by 5 bases and J by 0 bases, with 8 bases between. The CDR3: CASSAGNSYNEQFF. DNA for the CDR3: TGTGCCAGCAGTGCGGGGAACTCCTACAATGAGCAGTTCTTC.

The V gene is TRBV9, the J gene TRBJ2-5; tentatively, D is TRBD1 or TRBD2 (6 bases each). V gave up 1 base and J gave up 5 bases, with 12 bases separating them. The CDR3 extends over 14 amino acids. Per the germline V gene, CDR1 is SGDLS and CDR2 is YYNGEE. CDR3 amino acids: CASSVMGGLETQYF. CDR3 nucleotides: TGTGCCAGCAGCGTAATGGGGGGCCTCGAGACCCAGTACTTC.

The chain combines TRBV7-9 with TRBJ1-4; weak D call: TRBD1 (6 bases). The CDR3 has 18 amino acids. Germline CDR1 is SEHNR and CDR2 is FQNEAQ (reference sequence). Trimming shortened V by 3 bases and J by 5 bases, and 22 bases separated the two germline ends. The CDR3 here is CASSFSRFADDRNEKLFF. The DNA of the CDR3 is TGTGCCAGCAGCTTTAGTCGATTCGCGGACGACAGGAATGAAAAACTGTTTTTT.

The chain links TRBV24-1 to TRBJ1-1, with D possibly being TRBD1 (6 bases). The CDR3 totals 17 residues. The V gene lost 3 bases and the J gene lost 0 bases, with 16 bases spanning the gap. The germline V gene encodes CDR1 KGHDR and CDR2 SFDVKD. The CDR3 spells CATSDHLKQGMNTEAFF. In DNA form, the CDR3 reads TGTGCCACCAGTGATCACCTGAAACAGGGAATGAACACTGAAGCTTTCTTT.

V and J are TRBV5-5 and TRBJ1-5; possible D gene TRBD1, 6 bases. The CDR3 runs to 16 residues. V was shortened by 1 base and J by 3 bases, with 14 bases between the two germline ends. Germline V gives CDR1 SGHKS, CDR2 YYEKEE (reference sequence). CDR3 nucleotides: TGTGCCAGCAGCTTGTCCTGGGCAGGGGCCAATCAGCCCCAGCATTTT. Translation gives CASSLSWAGANQPQHF.

The chain carries TRBV15 and TRBJ1-2; 7 nucleotides match TRBD1. CDR1 and CDR2 from the germline V gene are LNHNV and YYDKDF (reference sequence). The CDR3 spans 14 residues. V was pared by 3 bases and J by 7 bases, with 8 bases of the junction left unmatched. The CDR3 is CATSRETGISGYTF. The CDR3 DNA is TGTGCCACCAGCAGGGAGACAGGGATCTCTGGCTACACCTTC. Full variable domain (missing parts from reference TRBV15 and TRBJ1-2): DAMVIQNPRYQVTQFGKPVTLSCSQTLNHNVMYWYQQKSSQAPKLLFHYYDKDFNNEADTPDNFQSRRPNTSFCFLDIRSPGLGDTAMYLCATSRETGISGYTFGSGTRLTVV.

The gene calls are TRBV3-1 (or the pseudogene TRBV3-2) and TRBJ1-6; the D gene is possibly TRBD1 (5 bases). The germline V and J ends were trimmed by 1 base and 8 bases, with 6 bases remaining between them. Germline assignment: CDR1 LGHDT and CDR2 YNNKEL (reference sequence). This CDR3 is built from 13 residues. This CDR3 reads CASSQGGYSPLHF. CDR3 nucleotides: TGTGCCAGCAGCCAAGGGGGGTATTCACCCCTCCACTTT.

V is TRBV7-2 and J is TRBJ2-2; a weak D match, TRBD2 (6 bases). CDR3 length equals 13 residues. Germline V gene sequence: CDR1 SGHTA, CDR2 FQGNSA. The V and J ends lost 5 bases and 4 bases respectively, with 8 bases between them. CDR3 DNA: TGTGCCAGCAGCCGCGGGGTCACCGGGGAGCTGTTTTTT. Its protein is CASSRGVTGELFF.

The chain links TRBV30 to TRBJ1-1; D is ambiguous. Germline V gives CDR1 GTSNPN, CDR2 SVGIG (reference sequence). The CDR3 contains 12 residues. V lost 5 bases to trimming and J lost 4 bases, with 11 bases between them. The DNA for the CDR3 is TGTGCCTGGGGGCCCGGAGGCACTGAAGCTTTCTTT. Translated: CAWGPGGTEAFF.

J is TRBJ1-1 and V is TRBV18; 8 nucleotides line up with TRBD1. The CDR3 sequence is 15 residues long. CDR1 is KGHSH, CDR2 LQKENI, per germline. Trimming took 0 bases from V and 2 from J; bases not matched to a gene: 2. This CDR3 reads CASSPPTGVNTEAFF. The CDR3 DNA reads as TGTGCCAGCTCACCACCGACAGGGGTTAACACTGAAGCTTTCTTT. The full variable domain, completed using reference TRBV18 and TRBJ1-1, is NAGVMQNPRHLVRRRGQEARLRCSPMKGHSHVYWYRQLPEEGLKFMVYLQKENIIDESGMPKERFSAEFPKEGPSILRIQQVVRGDSAAYFCASSPPTGVNTEAFFGQGTRLTVV.